This T cell receptor beta chain is from a study of cytomegalovirus exposure and HLA in healthy donors. Regarding the study as a whole: It was likely that a cluster of highly shared sequence variants was a sequencing artifact. Fewer N-insertions than the roughly 700-donor mean were reportedly shown by an Asian-associated ancestry cluster in a later analysis.

The germline CDR1 and CDR2 sequences are SNHLY and FYNNEI. The CDR3 has 14 amino acids. The primer mix had 60 Vbeta and 13 Jbeta primers. Some clones are missing from TCRdb's copy, which holds only in-frame ones; the method was immunoSEQ multiplex PCR. Seen here are under 200,000 clones, 79% observed once, and the top ten hold around 0.69%. With respect to this clone: Its antigen is undetermined. The junction shows a germline mismatch at one end, possibly a read error.

The receptor's source is a woman aged 40 to 55 in good health and CMV-seronegative. This chain connects TRBV2 to TRBJ1-1, with 8 bases fitting TRBD1. Sequenced material: PBMCs. The CDR3 DNA sequence: TGTGCCAGCAGTGCTGGGACAGGCCCGGCTGAGGCTTTCTTT. Protein sequence: CASSAGTGPAEAFF.